The 5 T cell receptor beta chains listed next were all sequenced from one sample in a study of cytomegalovirus exposure and HLA in healthy donors. Vbeta (60) and Jbeta (13) primers were used in the PCR. Assay: immunoSEQ multiplex PCR; the TCRdb copy retains only in-frame clones and omits some. This sample carries 160,000 or so clones, roughly 90% of them seen once, and the ten largest clones take about 2.1%. The sample was PBMCs. The receptors originated from a woman aged 18-29 years in good health and CMV-seronegative.

The rearrangement links TRBV7-7 to TRBJ2-1, with 7 bases fitting TRBD2. Germline loops: CDR1 SSHAT, CDR2 FNYEAQ (reference sequence). V lost 5 bases, J lost 7 bases, and 11 bases stayed unmatched. The CDR3 contains 15 residues. CDR3 residues: CASSRSWGGVNEQFF. CDR3 bases: TGTGCCAGCAGCCGATCTTGGGGGGGGGTTAATGAGCAGTTCTTC. Using reference TRBV7-7 and TRBJ2-1 for the parts outside the CDR3, the full variable domain is GAGVSQSPRYKVTKRGQDVTLRCDPISSHATLYWYQQALGQGPEFLTYFNYEAQPDKSGLPSDRFSAERPEGSISTLTIQRTEQRDSAMYRCASSRSWGGVNEQFFGPGTRLTVL.

The chain joins TRBV5-1 to TRBJ2-7; 9 bases are a match to TRBD1. Germline trimming cut 4 bases from V and 3 bases from J; bases unmatched to any gene: 17. The CDR3 spans 18 residues. Germline V lookup: CDR1 SGHRS, CDR2 YFSETQ. CDR3 DNA sequence: TGCGCCAGCAGCACATACGCGTTGGGGGACAGGGAATTCTACGAGCAGTACTTC. It translates to CASSTYALGDREFYEQYF.

This chain connects TRBV28 to TRBJ1-2; weak D call: TRBD1 (6 bases). The germline CDR1 and CDR2 sequences are MDHEN and SYDVKM. This CDR3 is built from 13 residues. The germline V and J ends were trimmed by 7 bases and 8 bases, with 17 bases remaining between them. The DNA for the CDR3 is TGTGCCAGCACCGAGCTATGGGGGCAGGGCTACACCTTC. It encodes CASTELWGQGYTF.

The chain is built from TRBV4-2 and TRBJ2-7; a weak D match, TRBD2 (5 bases). V gave up 0 bases and J gave up 6 bases, with 21 bases separating them. Germline CDR1 LGHNA, CDR2 YNFKEQ. CDR3 size: 17 residues. In DNA form, the CDR3 reads TGTGCCAGCAGCCAAGATTATAAAAAGGTCGGGGAAGGCGAGCAGTACTTC. It is translated as CASSQDYKKVGEGEQYF.

This clone was counted once. The V gene is TRBV7-9, the J gene TRBJ2-1; maybe TRBD1 (6 bases). V was shortened by 5 bases and J by 5 bases, with 16 bases between the two germline ends. Germline assignment: CDR1 SEHNR and CDR2 FQNEAQ (reference sequence). This CDR3 is 15 amino acids long. The CDR3 sequence is CASSLHRVIDNEQFF. The DNA for the CDR3 is TGTGCCAGCAGCCTCCACAGGGTAATCGACAATGAGCAGTTCTTC.